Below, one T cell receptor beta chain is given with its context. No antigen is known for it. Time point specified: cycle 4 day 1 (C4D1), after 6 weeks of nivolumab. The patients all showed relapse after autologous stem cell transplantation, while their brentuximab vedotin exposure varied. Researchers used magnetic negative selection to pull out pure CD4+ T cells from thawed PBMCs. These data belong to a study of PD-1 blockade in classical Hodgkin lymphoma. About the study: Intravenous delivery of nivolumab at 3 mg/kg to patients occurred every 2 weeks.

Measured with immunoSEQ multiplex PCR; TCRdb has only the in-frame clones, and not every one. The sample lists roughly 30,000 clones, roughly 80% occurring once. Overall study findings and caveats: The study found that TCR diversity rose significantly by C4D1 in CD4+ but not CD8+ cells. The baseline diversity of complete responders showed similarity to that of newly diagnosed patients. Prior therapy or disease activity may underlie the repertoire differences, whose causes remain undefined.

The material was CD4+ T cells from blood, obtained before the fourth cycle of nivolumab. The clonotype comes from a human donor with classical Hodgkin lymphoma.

The CDR3, as DNA: TGTGCCAGTGGCCCGGGGGAGCTCTCCTACGAGCAGTACTTC. As protein: CASGPGELSYEQYF. The chain links TRBV19 to TRBJ2-7; TRBD2 is a possible D gene (6 bases). There are 14 residues in the CDR3. V dropped 8 bases and J dropped 0 bases, with 14 bases sitting between them. Germline assignment: CDR1 LNHDA and CDR2 SQIVND (reference sequence).